Detailed here is one T cell receptor beta chain. The data stem from a study of OX40 agonist ivuxolimab in advanced cancers. Deletions cut 0 bases from V and 6 bases from J, with 3 bases between. This CDR3 contains 12 residues. Per the germline V gene, CDR1 is SGHTA and CDR2 is FQGTGA. Sequencing was performed with immunoSEQ multiplex PCR; in TCRdb, only in-frame clones are kept and a portion is missing. The sample yields 65,000 to 95,000 clones, more than 80% seen once. The V and J genes are TRBV7-3 and TRBJ2-1; D unresolved. The sequence came from an adult with an advanced solid tumor such as melanoma, head and neck, liver or kidney cancer. The specimen was CD4+ or CD8+ T cells sorted from blood, collected in a trial of the OX40 agonist ivuxolimab. The CDR3 loop is CASSLTFNEQFF. In DNA form, the CDR3 reads TGTGCCAGCAGCTTAACTTTCAATGAGCAGTTCTTC.